A selection of T cell receptor beta chains follows, all from one sample in a study of OX40 agonist ivuxolimab in advanced cancers. The method was immunoSEQ multiplex PCR; TCRdb's version includes in-frame clones alone and lacks a portion of them. The sample consists of 38,000 or so clones, 89% of them appearing once. Sequenced material: CD4+ or CD8+ T cells sorted from blood, taken in a trial of the OX40 agonist ivuxolimab. The receptor source for this set is an adult with an advanced solid tumor such as melanoma, head and neck, liver or kidney cancer. The CDR3 runs from the conserved cysteine through the conserved F or W. The order of the fields is V gene, D gene, clone size, J gene, CDR3 protein, CDR3 DNA. D genes are given only for firm matches. Some rows mark clone size as missing; the rest say once, few, many or name a class of expanded clone.

v_gene: TRBV11-2; d_gene: TRBD1; abundance: -; j_gene: TRBJ1-2; CDR3aa: CASSLGDRGSYGYTF; CDR3nt: TGTGCCAGCAGCTTAGGGGACAGGGGGAGTTATGGCTACACCTTC
v_gene: TRBV29-1; d_gene: -; abundance: few; j_gene: TRBJ2-3; CDR3aa: CSVELGLPDTQYF; CDR3nt: TGCAGCGTTGAGCTGGGACTTCCGGATACGCAGTATTTT
v_gene: TRBV7-9; d_gene: -; abundance: -; j_gene: TRBJ2-3; CDR3aa: CATLGADTQYF; CDR3nt: TGTGCCACCCTAGGTGCAGATACGCAGTATTTT
v_gene: TRBV7-9; d_gene: TRBD1; abundance: -; j_gene: TRBJ2-5; CDR3aa: CASGETGQETQYF; CDR3nt: TGTGCCAGCGGGGAGACAGGGCAAGAGACCCAGTACTTC
v_gene: TRBV15; d_gene: TRBD1; abundance: -; j_gene: TRBJ2-7; CDR3aa: CATSITGRGLYEQYF; CDR3nt: TGTGCCACCAGCATAACGGGCAGGGGGCTATACGAGCAGTACTTC
v_gene: TRBV7-9; d_gene: TRBD1; abundance: -; j_gene: TRBJ2-1; CDR3aa: CASSSGTGGGSSYNEQFF; CDR3nt: TGTGCCAGCAGCTCCGGGACAGGGGGCGGGAGCTCCTACAATGAGCAGTTCTTC
v_gene: TRBV15; d_gene: -; abundance: -; j_gene: TRBJ2-7; CDR3aa: CATSRDRTAREQYF; CDR3nt: TGTGCCACCAGCAGGGACCGAACAGCCCGCGAGCAGTACTTC
v_gene: TRBV4-3; d_gene: -; abundance: few; j_gene: TRBJ2-7; CDR3aa: CASSQNTHYEQYF; CDR3nt: TGCGCCAGCAGCCAAAACACTCACTACGAGCAGTACTTC
v_gene: TRBV11-2; d_gene: -; abundance: -; j_gene: TRBJ1-2; CDR3aa: CASSLGYTYGYTF; CDR3nt: TGTGCCAGCAGCTTAGGCTATACCTATGGCTACACCTTC
v_gene: TRBV6-6; d_gene: -; abundance: -; j_gene: TRBJ2-3; CDR3aa: CASSYFSSPTDTQYF; CDR3nt: TGTGCCAGCAGTTACTTCTCTTCACCAACAGATACGCAGTATTTT
v_gene: TRBV4-3; d_gene: -; abundance: once; j_gene: TRBJ1-6; CDR3aa: CASSHLQESPRSPLHF; CDR3nt: TGCGCCAGCAGCCATTTACAGGAGTCTCCCAGGTCACCCCTCCACTTT
v_gene: TRBV6-5; d_gene: -; abundance: once; j_gene: TRBJ2-7; CDR3aa: CASSYSDIPYEQYF; CDR3nt: TGTGCCAGCAGTTACTCGGACATCCCCTACGAGCAGTACTTC
v_gene: TRBV7-9; d_gene: -; abundance: -; j_gene: TRBJ1-5; CDR3aa: CASSLGQNNQPQHF; CDR3nt: TGTGCCAGCAGCTTAGGACAGAACAATCAGCCCCAGCATTTT
v_gene: TRBV2; d_gene: TRBD1; abundance: -; j_gene: TRBJ1-1; CDR3aa: CARSGTGGEDTEAFF; CDR3nt: TGTGCCAGGAGCGGGACAGGGGGCGAAGACACTGAAGCTTTCTTT
v_gene: TRBV4-1; d_gene: -; abundance: once; j_gene: TRBJ1-5; CDR3aa: CASSPEGNQPQHF; CDR3nt: TGCGCCAGCAGCCCCGAGGGGAATCAGCCCCAGCATTTT
v_gene: TRBV7-6; d_gene: TRBD2; abundance: -; j_gene: TRBJ2-1; CDR3aa: CASSLVESSGARIYNEQFF; CDR3nt: TGTGCCAGCAGCTTAGTAGAATCTAGCGGGGCCCGAATTTACAATGAGCAGTTCTTC
v_gene: TRBV7-9; d_gene: -; abundance: -; j_gene: TRBJ2-2; CDR3aa: CASSLGPVGELFF; CDR3nt: TGTGCCAGCAGCTTAGGCCCCGTCGGGGAGCTGTTTTTT
v_gene: TRBV10-3; d_gene: TRBD1; abundance: once; j_gene: TRBJ1-6; CDR3aa: CAISDEGAPLHF; CDR3nt: TGTGCCATCAGTGATGAGGGGGCCCCCCTCCACTTT
v_gene: TRBV11-2; d_gene: TRBD2; abundance: -; j_gene: TRBJ2-7; CDR3aa: CASSPIGGGTYEQYF; CDR3nt: TGTGCCAGCAGCCCGATTGGCGGGGGAACCTACGAGCAGTACTTC
v_gene: TRBV5-5; d_gene: -; abundance: once; j_gene: TRBJ2-3; CDR3aa: CASSLWDTQYF; CDR3nt: TGTGCCAGCAGCTTGTGGGATACGCAGTATTTT
v_gene: TRBV7-9; d_gene: TRBD1; abundance: -; j_gene: TRBJ1-2; CDR3aa: CASSFEGTGPNSGYTF; CDR3nt: TGTGCCAGCAGCTTTGAGGGGACAGGGCCCAACTCTGGCTACACCTTC
v_gene: TRBV9; d_gene: -; abundance: once; j_gene: TRBJ2-2; CDR3aa: CASSVGTGELFF; CDR3nt: TGTGCCAGCAGCGTAGGCACCGGGGAGCTGTTTTTT
v_gene: TRBV10-3; d_gene: -; abundance: -; j_gene: TRBJ2-7; CDR3aa: CAISESVGKDYEQYF; CDR3nt: TGTGCCATCAGTGAGTCGGTCGGTAAAGACTACGAGCAGTACTTC
v_gene: TRBV28; d_gene: -; abundance: -; j_gene: TRBJ1-6; CDR3aa: CASSPYTGHPFSYNSPLHF; CDR3nt: TGTGCCAGCAGTCCCTATACGGGACACCCTTTCTCCTATAATTCACCCCTCCACTTT
v_gene: TRBV27; d_gene: TRBD2; abundance: -; j_gene: TRBJ2-2; CDR3aa: CASGGLPGELFF; CDR3nt: TGTGCCTCGGGGGGACTACCCGGGGAGCTGTTTTTT
v_gene: TRBV7-2; d_gene: TRBD1; abundance: few; j_gene: TRBJ2-1; CDR3aa: CASSPGTGIVNEQFF; CDR3nt: TGTGCCAGCAGCCCCGGGACAGGGATTGTAAATGAGCAGTTCTTC
v_gene: TRBV6-6; d_gene: -; abundance: -; j_gene: TRBJ2-7; CDR3aa: CASSYGEGSYEQYF; CDR3nt: TGTGCCAGCAGTTACGGCGAGGGGTCCTACGAGCAGTACTTC
v_gene: TRBV21-1; d_gene: -; abundance: -; j_gene: TRBJ2-5; CDR3aa: CASSKEGPSRVSDVLETQYF; CDR3nt: TGTGCCAGCAGCAAAGAGGGGCCTAGCCGAGTATCGGACGTACTGGAGACCCAGTACTTC
v_gene: TRBV4-1; d_gene: -; abundance: -; j_gene: TRBJ2-6; CDR3aa: CASSGGSGANVLTF; CDR3nt: TGCGCCAGCAGCGGGGGCTCTGGGGCCAACGTCCTGACTTTC
v_gene: TRBV4-1; d_gene: -; abundance: -; j_gene: TRBJ2-3; CDR3aa: CASALAPDTQYF; CDR3nt: TGCGCCAGCGCCCTAGCGCCAGATACGCAGTATTTT
v_gene: TRBV5-4; d_gene: -; abundance: -; j_gene: TRBJ2-1; CDR3aa: CASSLGGNEQFF; CDR3nt: TGTGCCAGCAGCTTGGGGGGCAATGAGCAGTTCTTC
v_gene: TRBV2; d_gene: -; abundance: -; j_gene: TRBJ2-2; CDR3aa: CATRYPSNTGELFF; CDR3nt: TGTGCCACGAGATACCCCTCGAACACCGGGGAGCTGTTTTTT
v_gene: TRBV7-9; d_gene: -; abundance: -; j_gene: TRBJ2-7; CDR3aa: CASSLADSHYEQYF; CDR3nt: TGTGCCAGCAGCTTAGCGGACAGCCACTACGAGCAGTACTTC
v_gene: TRBV7-6; d_gene: -; abundance: -; j_gene: TRBJ2-7; CDR3aa: CASTQGGGYLSYEQYF; CDR3nt: TGTGCCAGCACCCAGGGGGGGGGCTACTTATCTTACGAGCAGTACTTC
v_gene: TRBV6-6; d_gene: -; abundance: -; j_gene: TRBJ1-3; CDR3aa: CASSYLGRYSGNTIYF; CDR3nt: TGTGCCAGCAGTTACTTGGGGAGATACTCTGGAAACACCATATATTTT
v_gene: TRBV28; d_gene: -; abundance: -; j_gene: TRBJ2-3; CDR3aa: CASSLIGGADTDTQYF; CDR3nt: TGTGCCAGCAGTTTAATAGGGGGGGCGGACACAGATACGCAGTATTTT
v_gene: TRBV13; d_gene: -; abundance: -; j_gene: TRBJ2-4; CDR3aa: CASSLRGTKNIQYF; CDR3nt: TGTGCCAGCAGCTTAAGGGGTACCAAAAACATTCAGTACTTC
v_gene: TRBV6-5; d_gene: -; abundance: once; j_gene: TRBJ1-2; CDR3aa: CASSYSSGYYGYTF; CDR3nt: TGTGCCAGCAGTTACTCGAGCGGCTACTATGGCTACACCTTC
v_gene: TRBV27; d_gene: -; abundance: -; j_gene: TRBJ1-2; CDR3aa: CASSSRINYGYTF; CDR3nt: TGTGCCAGCAGTTCAAGGATTAACTATGGCTACACCTTC
v_gene: TRBV29-1; d_gene: -; abundance: -; j_gene: TRBJ2-1; CDR3aa: CSVERGLSTNEQFF; CDR3nt: TGCAGCGTTGAACGGGGACTCTCCACGAATGAGCAGTTCTTC
v_gene: TRBV13; d_gene: -; abundance: -; j_gene: TRBJ2-3; CDR3aa: CASSLGVAGRTDTQYF; CDR3nt: TGTGCCAGCAGCTTAGGAGTGGCAGGGAGAACAGATACGCAGTATTTT
v_gene: TRBV4-3; d_gene: TRBD2; abundance: -; j_gene: TRBJ2-7; CDR3aa: CASSPGRGVAGGRYEQYF; CDR3nt: TGCGCCAGCAGCCCGGGGCGTGGGGTTGCGGGGGGGCGTTACGAGCAGTACTTC
v_gene: TRBV4-1; d_gene: TRBD2; abundance: -; j_gene: TRBJ2-3; CDR3aa: CASSQPSGGNNTQYF; CDR3nt: TGCGCCAGCAGCCAACCTAGCGGGGGTAACAATACGCAGTATTTT
v_gene: TRBV30; d_gene: -; abundance: once; j_gene: TRBJ1-2; CDR3aa: CAWSVDSYGYTF; CDR3nt: TGTGCCTGGAGTGTGGACAGCTATGGCTACACCTTC
v_gene: TRBV4-2; d_gene: -; abundance: -; j_gene: TRBJ2-1; CDR3aa: CASSQLGEQFF; CDR3nt: TGTGCCAGCAGCCAATTGGGTGAGCAGTTCTTC
v_gene: TRBV12-2; d_gene: -; abundance: -; j_gene: TRBJ2-3; CDR3aa: CASRLVLPSSSTDTQYF; CDR3nt: TGTGCAAGTCGCTTAGTACTTCCTTCCTCTAGCACAGATACGCAGTATTTT
v_gene: TRBV18; d_gene: TRBD2; abundance: once; j_gene: TRBJ2-7; CDR3aa: CASSPTGGTYEQYF; CDR3nt: TGTGCCAGCTCACCTACGGGGGGGACCTACGAGCAGTACTTC
v_gene: TRBV18; d_gene: -; abundance: -; j_gene: TRBJ1-1; CDR3aa: CASSLQGNTEAFF; CDR3nt: TGTGCCAGCTCCCTTCAGGGGAACACTGAAGCTTTCTTT
v_gene: TRBV4-1; d_gene: -; abundance: -; j_gene: TRBJ1-6; CDR3aa: CASSQEDDSGDSPLHF; CDR3nt: TGCGCCAGCAGCCAAGAAGATGACTCTGGGGATTCACCCCTCCACTTT
v_gene: TRBV6-5; d_gene: TRBD1; abundance: -; j_gene: TRBJ1-6; CDR3aa: CASGTESSYNSPLHF; CDR3nt: TGTGCCAGTGGGACAGAGAGCTCCTATAATTCACCCCTCCACTTT
v_gene: TRBV28; d_gene: -; abundance: -; j_gene: TRBJ2-7; CDR3aa: CASSFGTTYEQYF; CDR3nt: TGTGCCAGCAGTTTTGGGACAACCTACGAGCAGTACTTC
v_gene: TRBV7-9; d_gene: -; abundance: -; j_gene: TRBJ2-7; CDR3aa: CASSLGVIPYEQYF; CDR3nt: TGTGCCAGCAGCTTAGGGGTTATTCCCTACGAGCAGTACTTC
v_gene: TRBV7-2; d_gene: -; abundance: few; j_gene: TRBJ2-7; CDR3aa: CASSPDGRGASYEQYF; CDR3nt: TGTGCCAGCAGCCCCGACGGCCGGGGGGCTTCCTACGAGCAGTACTTC